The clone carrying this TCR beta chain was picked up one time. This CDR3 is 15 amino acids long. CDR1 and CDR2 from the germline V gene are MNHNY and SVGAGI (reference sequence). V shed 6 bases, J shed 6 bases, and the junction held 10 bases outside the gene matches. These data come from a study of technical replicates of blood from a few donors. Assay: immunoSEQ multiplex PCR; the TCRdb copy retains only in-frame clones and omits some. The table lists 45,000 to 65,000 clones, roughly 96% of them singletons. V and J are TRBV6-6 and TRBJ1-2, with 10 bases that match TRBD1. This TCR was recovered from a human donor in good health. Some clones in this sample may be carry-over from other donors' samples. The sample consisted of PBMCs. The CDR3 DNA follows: TGTGCCAGCAGCCACTCGAGACAGGGGGCGGATGGCTACACCTTC. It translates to CASSHSRQGADGYTF.